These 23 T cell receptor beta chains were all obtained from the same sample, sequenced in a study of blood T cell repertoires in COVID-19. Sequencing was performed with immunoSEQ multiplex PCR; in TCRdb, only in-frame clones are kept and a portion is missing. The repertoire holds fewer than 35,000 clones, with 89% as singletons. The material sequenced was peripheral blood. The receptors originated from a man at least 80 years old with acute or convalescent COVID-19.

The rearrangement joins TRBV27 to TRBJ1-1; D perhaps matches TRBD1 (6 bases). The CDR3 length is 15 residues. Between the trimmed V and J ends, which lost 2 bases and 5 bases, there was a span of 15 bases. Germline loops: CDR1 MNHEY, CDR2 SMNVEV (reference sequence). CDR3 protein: CASSLRDTRRTEAFF. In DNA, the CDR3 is TGTGCCAGCAGTTTACGGGACACCCGGAGGACTGAAGCTTTCTTT.

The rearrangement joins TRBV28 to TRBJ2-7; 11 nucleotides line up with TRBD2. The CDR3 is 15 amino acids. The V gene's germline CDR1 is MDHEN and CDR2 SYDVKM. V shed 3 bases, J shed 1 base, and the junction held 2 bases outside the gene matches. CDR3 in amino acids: CASSLASGRSYEQYF. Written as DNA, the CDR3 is TGTGCCAGCAGTTTGGCTAGCGGGAGGTCCTACGAGCAGTACTTC.

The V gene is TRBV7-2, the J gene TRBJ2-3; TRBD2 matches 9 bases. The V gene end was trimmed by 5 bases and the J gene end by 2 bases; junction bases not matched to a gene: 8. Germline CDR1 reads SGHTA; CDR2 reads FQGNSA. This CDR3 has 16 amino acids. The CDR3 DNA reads TGTGCCAGCAGCCGGAGCGGGAGGACCCACACAGATACGCAGTATTTT. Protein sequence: CASSRSGRTHTDTQYF. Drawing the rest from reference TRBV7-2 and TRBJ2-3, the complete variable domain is GAGVSQSPSNKVTEKGKDVELRCDPISGHTALYWYRQSLGQGLEFLIYFQGNSAPDKSGLPSDRFSAERTGGSVSTLTIQRTQQEDSAVYLCASSRSGRTHTDTQYFGPGTRLTVL.

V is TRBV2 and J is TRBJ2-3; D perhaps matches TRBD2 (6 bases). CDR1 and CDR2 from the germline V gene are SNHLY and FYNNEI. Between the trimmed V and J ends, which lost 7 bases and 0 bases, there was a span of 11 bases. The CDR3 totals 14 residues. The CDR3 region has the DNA TGTGCCAGCAAAATAGCGGATAGCACAGATACGCAGTATTTT. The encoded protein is CASKIADSTDTQYF.

For the CDR3, the DNA is TGCAGCGCGAGGACTAGCGGAGTCTACGAGCAGTACTTC. Encoded protein: CSARTSGVYEQYF. The chain is built from TRBV29-1 and TRBJ2-7; 10 bases fit TRBD2. V lost 7 bases, J lost 3 bases, and 6 bases stayed unmatched. Germline CDR1 SQVTM, CDR2 ANQGSEA. The CDR3 is 13 amino acids.

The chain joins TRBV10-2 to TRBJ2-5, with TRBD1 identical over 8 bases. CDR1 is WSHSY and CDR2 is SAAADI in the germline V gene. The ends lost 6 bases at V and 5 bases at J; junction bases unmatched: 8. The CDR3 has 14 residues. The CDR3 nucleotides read TGCGCCAGCAGGGAAGGACAGGGCTACGAGACCCAGTACTTC. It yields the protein CASREGQGYETQYF.

CDR3 sequence (DNA): TGTGCCAGCAGCTTAGGTGGGGACAGGAGATTCAATGAGCAGTTCTTC. Protein sequence: CASSLGGDRRFNEQFF. V usage is TRBV7-2 and J usage is TRBJ2-1; 8 positions match TRBD1. Germline values: CDR1 SGHTA, CDR2 FQGNSA. CDR3 size: 16 residues. Trimming removed 1 base from V and 6 bases from J; junction bases left unmatched: 8.

The CDR3 loop reads CASSQDAGLSPGELFF. The CDR3 coding sequence is TGTGCCAGCAGCCAAGACGCCGGACTCTCTCCCGGGGAGCTGTTTTTT. The V call is TRBV4-2, the J call TRBJ2-2, with a tentative D call TRBD2 (5 bases). CDR3 length: 16 amino acids. The germline V gene has CDR1 LGHNA and CDR2 YNFKEQ. V was cut by 0 bases and J by 6 bases, with 14 bases left in between.

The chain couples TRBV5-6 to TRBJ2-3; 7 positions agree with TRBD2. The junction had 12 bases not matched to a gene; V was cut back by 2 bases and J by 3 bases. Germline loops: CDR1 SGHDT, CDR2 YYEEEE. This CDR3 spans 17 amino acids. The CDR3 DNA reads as TGTGCCAGCAGCTTTGCACCGGGCGGGAGAGGGACAGATACGCAGTATTTT. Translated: CASSFAPGGRGTDTQYF.

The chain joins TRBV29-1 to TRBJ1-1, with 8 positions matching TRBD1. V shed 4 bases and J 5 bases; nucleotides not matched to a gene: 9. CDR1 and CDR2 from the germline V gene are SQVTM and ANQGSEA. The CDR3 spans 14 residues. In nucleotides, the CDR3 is TGCAGCGTTGCCCTCGGACAGGGAAGGACTGAAGCTTTCTTT. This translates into CSVALGQGRTEAFF.

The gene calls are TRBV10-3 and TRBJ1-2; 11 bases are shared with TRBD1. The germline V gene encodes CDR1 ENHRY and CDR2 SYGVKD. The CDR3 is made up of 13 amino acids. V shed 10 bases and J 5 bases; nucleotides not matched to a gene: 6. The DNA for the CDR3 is TGTGCCAGTAAAGGGACAGGGGGTTATGGCTACACCTTC. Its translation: CASKGTGGYGYTF.

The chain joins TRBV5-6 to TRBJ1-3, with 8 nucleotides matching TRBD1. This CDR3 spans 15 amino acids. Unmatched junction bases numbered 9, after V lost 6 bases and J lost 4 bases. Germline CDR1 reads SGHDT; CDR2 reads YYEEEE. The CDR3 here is CASNRQGAGGNTIYF. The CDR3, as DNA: TGTGCCAGCAACAGGCAGGGGGCAGGAGGAAACACCATATATTTT.

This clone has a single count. For the CDR3, the DNA is TGCAGTGCTAGTCCGCGGACTAGCGGGAGTGGAGAGCAGTACTTC. It encodes CSASPRTSGSGEQYF. V gene TRBV20-1 combines with J gene TRBJ2-7; 13 positions match TRBD2. V gave up 3 bases and J gave up 7 bases; unmatched junction bases: 9. Per the germline V gene, CDR1 is DFQATT and CDR2 is SNEGSKA (reference sequence). This CDR3 has 15 residues.

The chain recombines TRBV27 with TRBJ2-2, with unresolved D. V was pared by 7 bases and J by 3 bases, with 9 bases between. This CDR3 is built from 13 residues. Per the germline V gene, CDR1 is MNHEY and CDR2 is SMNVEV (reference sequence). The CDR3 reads CASTERDTGELFF. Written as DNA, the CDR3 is TGTGCCAGCACCGAAAGAGACACCGGGGAGCTGTTTTTT.

The CDR3 coding sequence is TGTGCCACCAGTGACGGGGGCAGGGGGCCTAGGGAGACCCAGTACTTC. This encodes CATSDGGRGPRETQYF. This chain links TRBV24-1 with TRBJ2-5, with 8 bases that match TRBD1. CDR3 length: 16 amino acids. The V gene end was trimmed by 4 bases and the J gene end by 5 bases; junction bases not matched to a gene: 11. Germline-derived CDR1 and CDR2 are KGHDR and SFDVKD.

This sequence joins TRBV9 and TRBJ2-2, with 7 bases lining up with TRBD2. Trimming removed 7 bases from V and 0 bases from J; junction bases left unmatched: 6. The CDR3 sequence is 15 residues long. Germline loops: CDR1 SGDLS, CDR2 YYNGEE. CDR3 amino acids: CASRPAGANTGELFF. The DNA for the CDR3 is TGTGCCAGCCGACCGGCGGGGGCGAACACCGGGGAGCTGTTTTTT.

In DNA, the CDR3 is TGTGCCAGCAGGTGGTCGGAGGCCACTGAAGCTTTCTTT. Translated, it gives CASRWSEATEAFF. The chain has TRBV6-5 and TRBJ1-1, with D unresolved. The CDR3 runs 13 residues. The V end lost 6 bases, the J end lost 4 bases, and 12 bases lay between the germline ends. Germline CDR1 reads MNHEY; CDR2 reads SVGAGI.

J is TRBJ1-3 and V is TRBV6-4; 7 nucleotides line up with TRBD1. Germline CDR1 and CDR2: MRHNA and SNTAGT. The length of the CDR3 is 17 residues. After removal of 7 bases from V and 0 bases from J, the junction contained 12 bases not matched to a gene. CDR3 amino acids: CASTCRGQQSSGNTIYF. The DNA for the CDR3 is TGTGCCAGCACGTGTCGGGGACAGCAATCCTCTGGAAACACCATATATTTT.

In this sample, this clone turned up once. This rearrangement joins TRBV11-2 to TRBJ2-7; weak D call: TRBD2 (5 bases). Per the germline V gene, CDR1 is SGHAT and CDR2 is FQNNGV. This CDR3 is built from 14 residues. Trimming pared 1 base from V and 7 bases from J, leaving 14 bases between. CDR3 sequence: CASSLARVAREQYF. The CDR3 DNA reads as TGTGCCAGCAGCTTAGCCCGAGTAGCGCGGGAGCAGTACTTC.

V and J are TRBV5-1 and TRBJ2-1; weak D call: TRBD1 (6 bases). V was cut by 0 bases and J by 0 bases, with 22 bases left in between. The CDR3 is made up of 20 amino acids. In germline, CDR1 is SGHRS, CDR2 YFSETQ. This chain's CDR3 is CASSLARQGSELGSYNEQFF. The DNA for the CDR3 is TGCGCCAGCAGCTTGGCGCGGCAGGGGTCGGAATTGGGCTCCTACAATGAGCAGTTCTTC.

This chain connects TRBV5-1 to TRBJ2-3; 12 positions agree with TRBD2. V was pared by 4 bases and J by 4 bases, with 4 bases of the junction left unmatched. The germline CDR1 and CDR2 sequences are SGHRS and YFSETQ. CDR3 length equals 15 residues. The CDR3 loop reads CASSHGTSGSDTQYF. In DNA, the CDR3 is TGCGCCAGCAGCCATGGGACTAGCGGGTCAGATACGCAGTATTTT.

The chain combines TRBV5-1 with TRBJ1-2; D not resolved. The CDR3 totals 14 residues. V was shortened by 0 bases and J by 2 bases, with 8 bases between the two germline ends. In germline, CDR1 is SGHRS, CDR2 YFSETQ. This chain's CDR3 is CASSLEELNYGYTF. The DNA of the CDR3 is TGCGCCAGCAGCTTGGAAGAGCTGAACTATGGCTACACCTTC.

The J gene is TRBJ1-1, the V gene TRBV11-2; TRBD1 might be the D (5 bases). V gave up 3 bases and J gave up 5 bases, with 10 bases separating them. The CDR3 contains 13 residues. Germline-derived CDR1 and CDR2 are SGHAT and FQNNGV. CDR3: CASSLVGGTEAFF. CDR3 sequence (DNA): TGTGCCAGCAGCTTGGTCGGGGGGACTGAAGCTTTCTTT.